This note documents a single T cell receptor (beta chain) sequence. This sample was included in a study of shared clonotypes between healthy human individuals. As for the study in general: With ages of 18 to 49, the donors were a couple of women and a few men.

Some clones are missing from TCRdb's copy, which holds only in-frame ones; the method was immunoSEQ multiplex PCR. The table records around 2.1 million clones, approximately 96% of them present only once. Material: naive CD4+ T cells sorted from blood. Subset indicated: CD45RA+ positively selected. The clonotype was recovered from a man younger than 35 in good health.

Here the CDR3 DNA reads TGCAGTGCCCATAAATTAGAGACCCAGTACTTC. Its translation is CSAHKLETQYF. The chain is built from TRBV20-1 and TRBJ2-5; no firm D call. The V end was cut by 6 bases, the J end by 4 bases, with 9 bases between. CDR1 and CDR2 from the germline V gene are DFQATT and SNEGSKA (reference sequence). This CDR3 contains 11 residues.